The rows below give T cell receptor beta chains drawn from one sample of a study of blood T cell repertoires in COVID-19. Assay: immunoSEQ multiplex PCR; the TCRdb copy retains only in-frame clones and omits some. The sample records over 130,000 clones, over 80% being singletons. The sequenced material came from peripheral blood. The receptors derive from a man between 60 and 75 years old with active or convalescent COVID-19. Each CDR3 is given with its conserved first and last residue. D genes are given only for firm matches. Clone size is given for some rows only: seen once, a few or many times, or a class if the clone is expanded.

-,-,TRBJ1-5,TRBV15,CATSGREVGQPQHF,TGTGCCACCAGCGGCCGGGAGGTCGGTCAGCCCCAGCATTTT
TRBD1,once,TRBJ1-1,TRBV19,CASRTRDRAEAFF,TGTGCCAGTAGAACCCGGGACAGGGCTGAAGCTTTCTTT
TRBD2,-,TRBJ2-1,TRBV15,CATSRWGAGGRGYNEQFF,TGTGCCACCAGCAGATGGGGAGCGGGAGGGCGTGGTTACAATGAGCAGTTCTTC
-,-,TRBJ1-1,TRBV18,CASSPWGGNTEAFF,TGTGCCAGCTCACCATGGGGGGGGAACACTGAAGCTTTCTTT
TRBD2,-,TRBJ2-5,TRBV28,CASKGLNQETQYF,TGTGCCAGCAAGGGACTAAACCAAGAGACCCAGTACTTC
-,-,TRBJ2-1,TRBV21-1,CASSGLAEPSYNEQFF,TGTGCCAGCAGCGGACTAGCCGAACCCTCCTACAATGAGCAGTTCTTC
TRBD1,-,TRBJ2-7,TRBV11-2,CASSPLTGGYEQYF,TGTGCCAGCAGCCCGCTGACAGGGGGCTACGAGCAGTACTTC
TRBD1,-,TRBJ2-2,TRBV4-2,CASSQEGQGFNTGELFF,TGTGCCAGCAGCCAAGAGGGACAGGGCTTTAACACCGGGGAGCTGTTTTTT
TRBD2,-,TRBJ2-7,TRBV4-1,CASSQGRPGTSGRHSYEQYF,TGCGCCAGCAGCCAAGGGAGACCCGGGACTAGCGGGAGGCACTCCTACGAGCAGTACTTC
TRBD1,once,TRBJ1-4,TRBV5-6,CASSFGLRTGHNEKLFF,TGTGCCAGCAGCTTTGGGTTGAGGACAGGCCATAATGAAAAACTGTTTTTT
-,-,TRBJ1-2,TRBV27,CAAGGGGGVGYGYTF,TGTGCCGCAGGAGGTGGGGGGGGCGTAGGCTATGGCTACACCTTC
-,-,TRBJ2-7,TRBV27,CASRPPRPAYEQYF,TGTGCCAGCAGGCCCCCGCGGCCCGCCTACGAGCAGTACTTC
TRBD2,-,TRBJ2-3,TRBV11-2,CASSLGGSGVTDTQYF,TGTGCCAGCAGCTTAGGGGGTAGCGGGGTTACAGATACGCAGTATTTT
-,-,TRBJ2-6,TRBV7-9,CASSLGGGISGANVLTF,TGTGCCAGCAGCTTAGGGGGAGGTATCTCTGGGGCCAACGTCCTGACTTTC
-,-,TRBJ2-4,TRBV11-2,CASSLRTGEGENIQYF,TGTGCCAGCAGCTTACGAACGGGGGAGGGGGAAAACATTCAGTACTTC
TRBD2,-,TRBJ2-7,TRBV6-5,CASSRGLADYEQYF,TGTGCCAGCAGTAGAGGACTAGCAGACTACGAGCAGTACTTC
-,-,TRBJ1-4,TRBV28,CASTSSGEANEKLFF,TGTGCCAGCACCTCGTCTGGGGAGGCTAATGAAAAACTGTTTTTT
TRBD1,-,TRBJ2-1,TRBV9,CASSDSTGAVYNEQFF,TGTGCCAGCAGCGATAGCACAGGGGCCGTCTACAATGAGCAGTTCTTC
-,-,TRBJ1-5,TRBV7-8,CASSLGQVNQPQHF,TGTGCCAGCAGCTTAGGGCAGGTCAATCAGCCCCAGCATTTT
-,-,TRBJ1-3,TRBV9,CASSVGRGNTIYF,TGTGCCAGCAGCGTAGGGCGAGGGAACACCATATATTTT
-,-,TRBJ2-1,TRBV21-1,CASSMEDASYNEQFF,TGTGCCAGCAGCATGGAGGACGCAAGCTACAATGAGCAGTTCTTC
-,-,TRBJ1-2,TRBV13,CASSLVRIGSGYTF,TGTGCCAGCAGCTTAGTCAGGATTGGCAGTGGCTACACCTTC
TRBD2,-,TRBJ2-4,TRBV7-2,CASSLPGGGNIQYF,TGTGCCAGCAGCTTGCCGGGAGGGGGAAACATTCAGTACTTC
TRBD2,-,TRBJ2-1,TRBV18,CASSPSGLANNEQFF,TGTGCCAGCTCACCATCGGGACTAGCAAACAATGAGCAGTTCTTC
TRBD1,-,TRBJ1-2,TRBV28,CASSPLRGPYGYTF,TGTGCCAGCAGCCCGCTCAGGGGGCCCTATGGCTACACCTTC
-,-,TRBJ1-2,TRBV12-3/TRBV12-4,CASSLSTVYGYTF,TGTGCCAGCAGTTTAAGTACAGTATATGGCTACACCTTC
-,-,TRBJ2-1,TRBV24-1,CATSDPTRADNEQFF,TGTGCCACCAGTGATCCCACCCGAGCGGACAATGAGCAGTTCTTC
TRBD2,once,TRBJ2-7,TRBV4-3,CASSPGLAGGGEQYF,TGCGCCAGCAGCCCCGGACTAGCGGGAGGAGGGGAGCAGTACTTC
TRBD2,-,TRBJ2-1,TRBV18,CASSPLTSVSYNEQFF,TGTGCCAGCTCACCTCTTACTAGCGTCTCCTACAATGAGCAGTTCTTC
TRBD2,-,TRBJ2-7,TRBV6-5,CASRTQSGRGYEQYF,TGTGCCAGCAGAACCCAAAGCGGGAGAGGATACGAGCAGTACTTC
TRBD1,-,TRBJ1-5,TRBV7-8,CASSIQGVSNQPQHF,TGTGCCAGCAGTATACAGGGGGTTAGCAATCAGCCCCAGCATTTT
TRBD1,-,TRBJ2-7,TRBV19,CASSTRDRGSPYEQYF,TGTGCCAGTAGTACCAGGGACAGGGGGTCCCCTTACGAGCAGTACTTC
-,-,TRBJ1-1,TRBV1,CTSSHATTAGVNTEAFF,TGCACCAGCAGCCATGCAACTACCGCGGGGGTGAACACTGAAGCTTTCTTT
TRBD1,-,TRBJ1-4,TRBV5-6,CASSHGTATEKLFF,TGTGCCAGCAGCCACGGGACAGCCACTGAAAAACTGTTTTTT
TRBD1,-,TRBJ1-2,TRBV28,CASSLGLDRGGGYTF,TGTGCCAGCAGTTTGGGCCTCGACAGGGGCGGTGGCTACACCTTC
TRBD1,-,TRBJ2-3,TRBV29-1,CSVDRGGTGGSTRDTQYF,TGCAGCGTTGACCGAGGGGGGACAGGGGGTTCCACCAGGGATACGCAGTATTTT
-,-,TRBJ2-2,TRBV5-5,CASSSLGGDRPNTGELFF,TGTGCCAGCAGCTCCCTAGGGGGAGACAGGCCGAACACCGGGGAGCTGTTTTTT
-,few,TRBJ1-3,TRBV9,CASSVADYSGNTIYF,TGTGCCAGCAGCGTAGCAGACTACTCTGGAAACACCATATATTTT
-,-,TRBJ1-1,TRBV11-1,CASSPLVRNTEAFF,TGTGCCAGCAGCCCCCTAGTCAGGAACACTGAAGCTTTCTTT
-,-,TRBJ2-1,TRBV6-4,CASSPRGGPYNEQFF,TGTGCCAGCAGTCCCCGCGGGGGCCCCTACAATGAGCAGTTCTTC
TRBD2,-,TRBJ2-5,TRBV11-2,CASRAGLAGRQETQYF,TGTGCCAGCAGAGCCGGACTAGCGGGAAGACAAGAGACCCAGTACTTC
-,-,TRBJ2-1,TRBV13,CASSLGVAGSYNEQFF,TGTGCCAGCAGCTTAGGGGTTGCGGGATCCTACAATGAGCAGTTCTTC
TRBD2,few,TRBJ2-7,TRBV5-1,CASSVTSGGSYEQYF,TGCGCCAGCAGCGTGACTAGCGGAGGCTCCTACGAGCAGTACTTC
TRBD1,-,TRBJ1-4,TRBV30,CAWTKTGEREKLFF,TGTGCCTGGACCAAGACAGGGGAAAGGGAAAAACTGTTTTTT
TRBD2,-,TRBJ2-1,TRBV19,CASRKTSGAYNEQFF,TGTGCCAGTAGGAAAACTAGCGGGGCCTACAATGAGCAGTTCTTC
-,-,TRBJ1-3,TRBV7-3,CASSLTRRGSGNTIYF,TGTGCCAGCAGCTTAACCCGCAGGGGCTCTGGAAACACCATATATTTT
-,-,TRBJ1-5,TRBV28,CASSLWGPGTNQPQHF,TGTGCCAGCAGTTTATGGGGCCCCGGGACTAACCAGCCCCAGCATTTT
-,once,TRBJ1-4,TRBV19,CASSILGPGEKLFF,TGTGCCAGTAGTATTCTGGGGCCGGGTGAAAAACTGTTTTTT
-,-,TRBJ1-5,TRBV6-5,CASSSGSNRPQHF,TGTGCCAGCAGTTCGGGGTCCAATAGGCCCCAGCATTTT
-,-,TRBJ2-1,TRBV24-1,CATSDPSGDAYNEQFF,TGTGCCACCAGTGATCCTTCGGGAGACGCCTACAATGAGCAGTTCTTC
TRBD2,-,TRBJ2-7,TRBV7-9,CASSLSLAGANEQYF,TGTGCCAGCAGCTTATCCCTAGCGGGAGCGAACGAGCAGTACTTC
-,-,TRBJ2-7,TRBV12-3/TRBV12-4,CASSPGQYEQYF,TGTGCCAGCAGTCCAGGACAGTACGAGCAGTACTTC
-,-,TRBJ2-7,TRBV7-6,CASSYRRLDEQYF,TGTGCCAGCAGCTACCGGAGGCTCGACGAGCAGTACTTC